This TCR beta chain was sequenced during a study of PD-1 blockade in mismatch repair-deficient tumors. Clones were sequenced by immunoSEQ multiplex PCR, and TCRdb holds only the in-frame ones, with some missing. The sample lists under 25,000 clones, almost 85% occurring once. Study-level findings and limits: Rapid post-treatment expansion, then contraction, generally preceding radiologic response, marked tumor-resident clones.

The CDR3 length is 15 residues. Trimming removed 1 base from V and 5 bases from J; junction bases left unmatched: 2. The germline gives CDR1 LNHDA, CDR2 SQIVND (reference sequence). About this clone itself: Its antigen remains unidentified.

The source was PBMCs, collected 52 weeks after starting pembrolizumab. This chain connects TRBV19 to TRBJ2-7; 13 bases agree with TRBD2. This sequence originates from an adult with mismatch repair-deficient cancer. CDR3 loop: CASSIGTSGSNEQYF. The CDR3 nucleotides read TGTGCCAGTAGTATAGGGACTAGCGGGAGCAACGAGCAGTACTTC.